This T cell receptor (beta chain) was captured by sequencing in a study of blood T cell repertoires in COVID-19. In the study overall: PBMCs, B-cell-depleted T cells, or T cells provided the cDNA or gDNA that made up the material.

Participants' own reports of clinical history determined their cohort assignment. Repertoires were generated with immunoSEQ multiplex PCR, while TCRdb's copy carries only in-frame clones and drops some. The sample holds roughly 250,000 clones; roughly nine tenths are singletons and the top ten take about 2.2%. This CDR3 comprises 15 residues. Germline CDR1 SGHRS, CDR2 YFSETQ. V was cut by 0 bases and J by 4 bases, with 11 bases left in between. This chain connects TRBV5-1 to TRBJ1-5; tentative D call: TRBD1 (5 bases). This TCR came from a woman aged 18-30 years who had recovered from COVID-19. The sequenced sample was PBMCs or T cells enriched from blood (not recorded which). The CDR3 loop is CASSLGGAGNQPQHF. The CDR3 DNA reads TGCGCCAGCAGCTTGGGGGGCGCAGGTAATCAGCCCCAGCATTTT.